This T cell receptor beta chain stems from a study of glioma-infiltrating T cells after dendritic cell vaccination. Study-wide background: Autologous tumor lysate was loaded overnight onto monocyte-derived dendritic cells grown seven days with IL-4 and GM-CSF. Overall study results and limits: TCR clonality showed no direct relationship with survival.

Comments on this clone: Its cognate antigen is unknown.

Documented time point: after dendritic cell vaccination, including at tumor progression/relapse. The immunoSEQ assay amplified TCRB CDR3 from up to roughly 2 ug DNA. The primer mix had 60 V beta and 13 J beta primers. Libraries were prepared by immunoSEQ multiplex PCR; TCRdb keeps only in-frame clonotypes and omits some of them. The sample has about 94,000 clones; approximately 80% are singletons. Looked up from germline, CDR1 is LNHDA and CDR2 is SQIVND (reference sequence). The CDR3 loop spans 14 amino acids. Deletions cut 3 bases from V and 6 bases from J, with 12 bases between. This clonotype originated in a human donor with glioblastoma. The chain employs TRBV19 and TRBJ1-5; D unresolved. This sample comprised blood, obtained after dendritic cell vaccination. CDR3 nucleotides: TGTGCCAGTAGTATGTGGGAGGTTAGTCAGCCCCAGCATTTT. This encodes CASSMWEVSQPQHF.